These 21 T cell receptor beta chains originate from one sample sequenced in a study of T cells in localized non-small cell lung cancer. The method was immunoSEQ multiplex PCR; TCRdb's version includes in-frame clones alone and lacks a portion of them. The sample consists of about 78,000 clones, approximately 84% of them appearing once. Source: peripheral blood, taken before any cancer treatment. These receptors were taken from a man aged 40 to 69 with stage I lung adenocarcinoma.

The chain joins TRBV7-9 to TRBJ2-7; D remains ambiguous. CDR1 and CDR2 (germline): SEHNR, FQNEAQ (reference sequence). V dropped 1 base and J dropped 3 bases, with 7 bases sitting between them. The CDR3 contains 13 residues. The CDR3 protein is CASSLGGGYEQYF. In DNA, the CDR3 is TGTGCCAGCAGCTTAGGGGGTGGCTACGAGCAGTACTTC. The full variable domain, with the rest looked up from reference TRBV7-9 and TRBJ2-7, is DTGVSQNPRHKITKRGQNVTFRCDPISEHNRLYWYRQTLGQGPEFLTYFQNEAQLEKSRLLSDRFSAERPKGSFSTLEIQRTEQGDSAMYLCASSLGGGYEQYFGPGTRLTVT.

The chain is built from TRBV7-3 and TRBJ2-2, with D possibly matching TRBD1 (5 bases). This CDR3 is built from 14 residues. CDR1 and CDR2 (germline): SGHTA, FQGTGA. Trimming stripped 5 bases from V and 6 bases from J, with 13 bases between. This CDR3 is CASSPQGFSGELFF. The CDR3 bases are TGTGCCAGCAGCCCTCAGGGTTTTTCCGGGGAGCTGTTTTTT.

The chain links TRBV18 to TRBJ1-1; unclear D gene. CDR1 is KGHSH and CDR2 is LQKENI in the germline V gene. The CDR3 covers 14 residues. V was clipped by 3 bases and J by 1 base, with 9 bases between them. The CDR3: CASSPNAPNTEAFF. The CDR3 nucleotides are TGTGCCAGCTCACCGAATGCCCCGAACACTGAAGCTTTCTTT. The full variable domain, with the rest looked up from reference TRBV18 and TRBJ1-1, is NAGVMQNPRHLVRRRGQEARLRCSPMKGHSHVYWYRQLPEEGLKFMVYLQKENIIDESGMPKERFSAEFPKEGPSILRIQQVVRGDSAAYFCASSPNAPNTEAFFGQGTRLTVV.

V is TRBV29-1 and J is TRBJ2-7; D possibly corresponds to TRBD1 (5 bases). Trimming cost V 4 bases and J 6 bases, with 25 bases left between them. The length of the CDR3 is 16 residues. CDR1 SQVTM and CDR2 ANQGSEA come from the germline V gene. The CDR3 DNA reads TGCAGCGTTGTCCATAGGGCGCCTCAGGGATGGTCCGAGCAGTACTTC. It is translated as CSVVHRAPQGWSEQYF.

The chain couples TRBV7-2 to TRBJ1-2, with D uncertain. The germline gives CDR1 SGHTA, CDR2 FQGNSA. Trimming cost V 3 bases and J 6 bases, with 14 bases left between them. The CDR3 runs to 14 residues. CDR3 sequence (DNA): TGTGCCAGCAGCTTTCTCTCGATGTCTGATGGCTACACCTTC. Amino acids: CASSFLSMSDGYTF.

The chain carries TRBV7-9 and TRBJ2-6; a weak D match, TRBD2 (5 bases). Germline lookup yields CDR1 SEHNR and CDR2 FQNEAQ (reference sequence). There are 18 residues in the CDR3. V gave up 5 bases and J gave up 4 bases, with 21 bases separating them. CDR3 protein: CASSQSEGTPSGANVLTF. CDR3 nucleotides: TGTGCCAGCAGCCAAAGTGAGGGCACCCCCTCCGGGGCCAACGTCCTGACTTTC.

The rearrangement links TRBV29-1 to TRBJ2-2, with 8 bases matching TRBD2. There are 16 residues in the CDR3. Germline CDR1 and CDR2: SQVTM and ANQGSEA. V dropped 3 bases and J dropped 6; count of bases not matched to a gene: 12. The CDR3 region is CSVDPSGGGLSGELFF. CDR3 DNA: TGCAGCGTTGACCCGTCCGGCGGGGGGCTGTCCGGGGAGCTGTTTTTT.

The gene calls are TRBV7-2 and TRBJ2-1, with 13 bases that match TRBD2. Germline CDR1 SGHTA, CDR2 FQGNSA. There are 15 residues in the CDR3. The ends lost 5 bases at V and 7 bases at J; junction bases unmatched: 5. The CDR3 loop reads CASSDWTSGGNEQFF. CDR3 DNA: TGTGCCAGCAGCGATTGGACTAGCGGGGGTAATGAGCAGTTCTTC.

The rearrangement joins TRBV5-6 to TRBJ1-2, with 7 bases identical to TRBD1. The CDR3 is 12 amino acids. The V gene's germline CDR1 is SGHDT and CDR2 YYEEEE. V dropped 5 bases and J dropped 8; count of bases not matched to a gene: 6. The CDR3 DNA reads TGTGCCAGCAGACTGACAGGGCGCGGCTACACCTTC. This translates into CASRLTGRGYTF.

This chain uses TRBV5-1 with TRBJ2-1; D unclear. There are 14 residues in the CDR3. Germline CDR1 and CDR2: SGHRS and YFSETQ. V was shortened by 4 bases and J by 4 bases, with 12 bases between the two germline ends. In DNA, the CDR3 is TGCGCCAGCAGCGGAGCTGTTCGGTACAATGAGCAGTTCTTC. The encoded protein is CASSGAVRYNEQFF.

This clone has at least ten counts. The genes are TRBV7-2 and TRBJ1-6, with 10 bases aligning to TRBD1. CDR3 length: 19 amino acids. Losses at the gene ends were 0 bases for V and 0 bases for J; bases not matched to a gene: 5. Germline V gene data show CDR1 as SGHTA and CDR2 as FQGNSA. The CDR3: CASSLAWTGGRSYNSPLHF. The CDR3 nucleotides read TGTGCCAGCAGCTTAGCATGGACAGGGGGTCGCTCCTATAATTCACCCCTCCACTTT.

V is TRBV6-1 and J is TRBJ1-5, with D hard to call. V gave up 0 bases and J gave up 1 base, with 13 bases separating them. Germline-derived CDR1 and CDR2 are MNHNS and SASEGT. The CDR3 totals 17 residues. The CDR3 is CASSEARRSGSNQPQHF. In nucleotides, the CDR3 is TGTGCCAGCAGTGAAGCGCGCCGGTCTGGGAGCAATCAGCCCCAGCATTTT.

The J gene is TRBJ2-2, the V gene TRBV7-2; perhaps D is TRBD1 or TRBD2 (6 bases each). Germline loops: CDR1 SGHTA, CDR2 FQGNSA. There are 18 residues in the CDR3. V was pared by 5 bases and J by 4 bases, with 23 bases between. CDR3: CASSPGRLRGPVTGELFF. In DNA form, the CDR3 reads TGTGCCAGCAGCCCAGGCAGGCTCCGGGGGCCGGTCACCGGGGAGCTGTTTTTT.

The rearrangement links TRBV11-1 to TRBJ2-3; 7 positions agree with TRBD1. This CDR3 has 16 residues. The germline CDR1 and CDR2 sequences are SGHAT and FQDESV (reference sequence). The V segment lost 5 bases and the J segment 5 bases; nucleotides outside the gene matches: 13. CDR3 protein: CASSQTPQGRVDTQYF. DNA for the CDR3: TGTGCCAGCAGCCAGACACCACAGGGGAGAGTAGATACGCAGTATTTT.

J is TRBJ2-7 and V is TRBV5-1; TRBD2 is a possible D gene (6 bases). Looked up from germline, CDR1 is SGHRS and CDR2 is YFSETQ. Deletions cut 0 bases from V and 4 bases from J, with 11 bases between. The length of the CDR3 is 14 residues. CDR3 protein: CASSLERETYEQYF. DNA for the CDR3: TGCGCCAGCAGCTTGGAACGGGAGACTTACGAGCAGTACTTC.

The rearrangement uses TRBV5-1 and TRBJ2-1; TRBD2 is a possible D gene (6 bases). V lost 6 bases and J lost 0, with 16 bases in between. The CDR3 sequence is 16 residues long. Germline V gene sequence: CDR1 SGHRS, CDR2 YFSETQ. CDR3 coding DNA: TGCGCCAGCACCCAGCGGGCGATGAGCTCCTACAATGAGCAGTTCTTC. Its protein is CASTQRAMSSYNEQFF.

This clone has a single count. J is TRBJ1-1 and V is TRBV7-9; 8 positions match TRBD1. Germline V CDR1 and CDR2: SEHNR, FQNEAQ (reference sequence). Trimming at V came to 3 bases and at J to 2 bases, leaving 5 bases not matched to a gene. This CDR3 comprises 15 residues. The CDR3 nucleotides read TGTGCCAGCAGCTTCTCGGACAGGGTTAACACTGAAGCTTTCTTT. Translated: CASSFSDRVNTEAFF.

The chain employs TRBV15 and TRBJ1-5; D gene unclear. V lost 5 bases to trimming and J lost 0 bases, with 14 bases between them. This CDR3 is built from 16 residues. CDR1 LNHNV and CDR2 YYDKDF come from the germline V gene (reference sequence). CDR3 nucleotide sequence: TGTGCCACCAGCGCAACCGGGGTATATAGCAATCAGCCCCAGCATTTT. Protein: CATSATGVYSNQPQHF. Together with reference TRBV15 and TRBJ1-5, the CDR3 gives the full variable domain: DAMVIQNPRYQVTQFGKPVTLSCSQTLNHNVMYWYQQKSSQAPKLLFHYYDKDFNNEADTPDNFQSRRPNTSFCFLDIRSPGLGDTAMYLCATSATGVYSNQPQHFGDGTRLSIL.

This chain connects TRBV5-4 to TRBJ1-3, with D unresolved. Germline lookup yields CDR1 SGHNT and CDR2 YYREEE (reference sequence). This CDR3 comprises 15 residues. Trimming shortened V by 0 bases and J by 4 bases, and 11 bases separated the two germline ends. CDR3 sequence (DNA): TGTGCCAGCAGCTTGGACCCCGCCGCGGGAAACACCATATATTTT. This translates into CASSLDPAAGNTIYF.

The J gene is TRBJ2-2, the V gene TRBV28, with D possibly TRBD2 on 5 matching bases. Germline V lookup: CDR1 MDHEN, CDR2 SYDVKM. The CDR3 loop spans 12 amino acids. Trimming shortened V by 1 base and J by 13 bases, and 10 bases separated the two germline ends. The CDR3 coding sequence is TGTGCCAGCAGTTTATCACGGAGGTCGCTGTTTTTT. Its translation: CASSLSRRSLFF.

This clone was seen only once. The chain links TRBV30 to TRBJ1-4; possibly TRBD1 for D (5 bases). This CDR3 spans 14 amino acids. CDR1 and CDR2 (germline): GTSNPN, SVGIG (reference sequence). V was pared by 0 bases and J by 7 bases, with 12 bases between. The CDR3 reads CAWSVRQLGEKLFF. The CDR3 nucleotides read TGTGCCTGGAGTGTGAGACAGTTGGGTGAAAAACTGTTTTTT.